A selection of T cell receptor beta chains follows, all from one sample in a study of cytomegalovirus exposure and HLA in healthy donors. TCRdb keeps only in-frame clones here, not all; method: immunoSEQ multiplex PCR. Of fewer than 250,000 clones listed, about four fifths were seen once; the top ten hold 3.4%. Input material: PBMCs. These TCRs come from a man aged 35-49 years in good health and CMV-seropositive. Each CDR3 is given with its conserved first and last residue. The D gene is left open where the match is weak. Clone size is not always given. Where it is, it says once, few, many or a class for expanded clones.

j_call,d_call,v_call,clone_size,cdr3_nt,cdr3_aa
TRBJ2-5,TRBD1,TRBV5-1,once,TGCGCCAGCAGCCGGGGGACAGGGCAAGAGACCCAGTACTTC,CASSRGTGQETQYF
TRBJ1-5,-,TRBV6-1,-,TGTGCCAGCAGTGAAACGGGTGGCAATCAGCCCCAGCATTTT,CASSETGGNQPQHF
TRBJ2-3,TRBD2,TRBV4-3,-,TGCGCCAGCAGCCACCGCGGGGGACTCTCTAACACAGATACGCAGTATTTT,CASSHRGGLSNTDTQYF
TRBJ2-3,TRBD2,TRBV5-1,-,TGCGCCAGCAGCCCGGGACTAGCGTTCAGCACAGATACGCAGTATTTT,CASSPGLAFSTDTQYF
TRBJ1-1,-,TRBV6-6,few,TGTGCCAGCAGAACCAACAGAAGAACCATGAACACTGAAGCTTTCTTT,CASRTNRRTMNTEAFF
TRBJ1-4,TRBD1,TRBV15,-,TGTGCCACCAGCAGGTGGGACAGACTTAATGAAAAACTGTTTTTT,CATSRWDRLNEKLFF
TRBJ2-7,-,TRBV6-1,-,TGTGCCAGCAGTAGGGCAGGGGTGTTCGAGCAGTACTTC,CASSRAGVFEQYF
TRBJ1-1,TRBD1,TRBV28,-,TGTGCCAGCACCTTCATGAGGGACAGGGGGAACACTGAAGCTTTCTTT,CASTFMRDRGNTEAFF
TRBJ2-2,TRBD2,TRBV10-1,-,TGCGCCAGCAGTGAGTCGGGTAGCGGGAGTATGTACACCGGGGAGCTGTTTTTT,CASSESGSGSMYTGELFF
TRBJ2-7,TRBD1,TRBV6-5,few,TGTGCCAGCAGTTATACTCGGACAGGGAACTACGAGCAGTACTTC,CASSYTRTGNYEQYF
TRBJ2-7,-,TRBV19,-,TGTGCCAGTAGTACCGGACCGGAGGACTACGAGCAATACTTC,CASSTGPEDYEQYF
TRBJ2-7,TRBD1,TRBV9,-,TGTGCCAGCAGCGTAGCGGGGGGACAGGGTTCCTACGAGCAGTACTTC,CASSVAGGQGSYEQYF
TRBJ2-7,-,TRBV29-1,-,TGCAGCGTGCGTCGGGGGAGCTCCTACGAGCAGTACTTC,CSVRRGSSYEQYF
TRBJ2-1,-,TRBV27,-,TGTGCCAGCAGCCTTACCAGGGCGGGGGAGCAGTTCTTC,CASSLTRAGEQFF
TRBJ2-7,-,TRBV7-3,few,TGTGCCAGCAGCTTAAACGGGGGCTACGAGCAGTACTTC,CASSLNGGYEQYF
TRBJ2-7,-,TRBV7-6,once,TGTGCCAGCAGCCAAGCGGACGGCTACGAGCAGTACTTC,CASSQADGYEQYF
TRBJ2-7,-,TRBV28,-,TGTGCCAGCAGTTTATACGGGAATCCCTACGAGCAGTACTTC,CASSLYGNPYEQYF
TRBJ2-2,TRBD1,TRBV4-2,-,TGTGCCAGCAGCCAAGATCTTGGGACAGGGAGAACCGGGGAGCTGTTTTTT,CASSQDLGTGRTGELFF
TRBJ2-6,TRBD1,TRBV7-2,-,TGTGCCAGCAGCCCCGGGCCGGACAGGGCTGGGGCCAACGTCCTGACTTTC,CASSPGPDRAGANVLTF
TRBJ1-1,TRBD1,TRBV29-1,-,TGCAGCGTTGCAGAGGGGGCGAGGGGCACTGAAGCTTTCTTT,CSVAEGARGTEAFF
TRBJ2-7,-,TRBV4-2,-,TGTGCCAGCAGCCAAGATCAGGGGCCCTTCTACGAGCAGTACTTC,CASSQDQGPFYEQYF
TRBJ2-2,-,TRBV5-1,-,TGCGCCAGCAGCCCCATCCCTCGGGCGGGCACCGGGGAGCTGTTTTTT,CASSPIPRAGTGELFF
TRBJ2-2,-,TRBV4-2,-,TGTGCCAGCAGCCATGACTCCTACACCGGGGAGCTGTTTTTT,CASSHDSYTGELFF
TRBJ2-7,-,TRBV27,-,TGTGCCAGCAGTTTATCCAGGGCCTACGAGCAGTACTTC,CASSLSRAYEQYF
TRBJ1-4,TRBD1,TRBV7-8,-,TGTGCCAGCAGCTTAGAGGGGACAGGGACTAATGAAAAACTGTTTTTT,CASSLEGTGTNEKLFF
TRBJ1-3,-,TRBV6-5,-,TGTGCCAGCCGATCCAGCAGGGCCTCTGGAAACACCATATATTTT,CASRSSRASGNTIYF
TRBJ2-7,TRBD2,TRBV30,-,TGTGCCTGGGGACTAGCGGGGACCGAGCAGTACTTC,CAWGLAGTEQYF
TRBJ1-2,-,TRBV5-1,-,TGCGCCAGCAGCTTGGGCGGTAGCTATGGCTACACCTTC,CASSLGGSYGYTF
TRBJ1-5,TRBD1,TRBV6-5,few,TGTGCCAGCAGTTACAAAGGGACAGGAGGGCAGCCCCAGCATTTT,CASSYKGTGGQPQHF
TRBJ1-6,TRBD1,TRBV30,few,TGTGCCTGGACGGACAGGGGTAATTCACCCCTCCACTTT,CAWTDRGNSPLHF
TRBJ2-7,TRBD2,TRBV4-1,-,TGCGCCAGCAGCCAAGGGTGGCGGGGGGGGCCCAGCGAGCAGTACTTC,CASSQGWRGGPSEQYF
TRBJ1-2,TRBD1,TRBV6-1,-,TGTGCCAGCAGTGCAGACAGGGGTGCTAACTATGGCTACACCTTC,CASSADRGANYGYTF
TRBJ1-1,-,TRBV6-4,once,TGTGCCAGCAGACAAGATGGGGGGAGCACTGAAGCTTTCTTT,CASRQDGGSTEAFF
TRBJ2-7,TRBD2,TRBV18,-,TGTGCCAGCTCACTAACGGGAGGCGAGCAGTACTTC,CASSLTGGEQYF
TRBJ1-2,-,TRBV28,-,TGTGCCAGCAGTCCAGGGGTTCGAGCGGGCTACACCTTC,CASSPGVRAGYTF
TRBJ2-2,-,TRBV2,-,TGTGCCAGCAGTATTAGCGGGGAGCTGTTTTTT,CASSISGELFF
TRBJ2-7,TRBD1,TRBV6-4,-,TGTGCCAGCAGTGGACAGGGGAGCTACGAGCAGTACTTC,CASSGQGSYEQYF
TRBJ2-7,-,TRBV7-5,few,TGTGCCAGAAGCTTAGGAGTGGAGGGAGGGCCCTACGAGCAGTACTTC,CARSLGVEGGPYEQYF
TRBJ2-2,-,TRBV4-1,-,TGCGCCAGCAGTCCCCGGGACGGGGAGCTGTTTTTT,CASSPRDGELFF
TRBJ2-5,-,TRBV11-3,-,TGTGCCAGCAGCTCTAGCGCGCAAGAGACCCAGTACTTC,CASSSSAQETQYF
TRBJ2-1,TRBD2,TRBV5-5,once,TGTGCCAGCAGCTTGGGGCAGGCAGCGGGGGGAACTTCCTACAATGAGCAGTTCTTC,CASSLGQAAGGTSYNEQFF
TRBJ2-5,TRBD2,TRBV9,-,TGTGCCAGCAGCGTAGGGGGCCTAGCGGGTGGTGGGGAGACCCAGTACTTC,CASSVGGLAGGGETQYF
TRBJ2-3,-,TRBV6-5,-,TGTGCCAGCAGGGAGATAACTAGCACAGATACGCAGTATTTT,CASREITSTDTQYF
TRBJ1-2,-,TRBV19,-,TGTGCCAGTAGTATAACCCGGAAGGGGGGGGAAGGCTACACCTTC,CASSITRKGGEGYTF